This T cell receptor beta chain derives from a study of blood T cell repertoires in COVID-19. On the study more broadly: Acute-phase and convalescent COVID-19 samples originated in the United States, Italy and Spain.

Germline lookup yields CDR1 LGHDT and CDR2 YNNKEL (reference sequence). Losses at the gene ends were 4 bases for V and 12 bases for J; bases not matched to a gene: 14. The CDR3 extends over 14 amino acids. Authors' methods: Cell counts per sample came from amplifying reference gene primers. Profiling relied on immunoSEQ multiplex PCR, and the TCRdb table lists in-frame clones only, not all of them. V and J calls and clone size are as listed in that table; D and trimming were resolved from the DNA. Of more than 50,000 clones listed, 90% are singletons. Sequenced sample: peripheral blood. This rearrangement joins TRBV3-1 (or the pseudogene TRBV3-2) to TRBJ1-1; 7 positions match TRBD1. The sequence came from a man aged 55 to 69 with active COVID-19. CDR3: CASSPGTAVSWTFF. The CDR3 bases are TGTGCCAGCAGCCCCGGGACAGCGGTTTCCTGGACTTTCTTT.